This T cell receptor beta chain was sequenced for a study of T cells in localized non-small cell lung cancer. This table comes from immunoSEQ multiplex PCR, and its TCRdb copy is limited to in-frame clones, with some not included. The sample includes roughly 25,000 clones, around nine tenths seen only once; the top ten take more than 12%. This clone was seen a handful of times. CDR3 length: 12 residues. The V and J ends lost 8 bases and 4 bases, in that order; junction bases with no gene match: 5. Germline V lookup: CDR1 GTSNPN, CDR2 SVGIG (reference sequence). Sequenced here: peripheral blood, sampled before any cancer treatment. The source of this sequence is a female donor over 55 with stage II squamous cell lung carcinoma. V and J are TRBV30 and TRBJ1-1; TRBD1 agrees at 9 bases. The CDR3 region has the DNA TGTGCCGTCACAGGGGGCATCACTGAAGCTTTCTTT. Translating it yields CAVTGGITEAFF.